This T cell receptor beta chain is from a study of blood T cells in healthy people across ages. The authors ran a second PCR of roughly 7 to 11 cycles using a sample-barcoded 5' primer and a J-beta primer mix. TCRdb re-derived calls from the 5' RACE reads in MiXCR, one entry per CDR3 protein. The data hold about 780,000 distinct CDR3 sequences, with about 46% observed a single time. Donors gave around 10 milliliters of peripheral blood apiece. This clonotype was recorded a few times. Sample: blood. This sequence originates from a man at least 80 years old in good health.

The CDR3: CASSQGGQGSHEQFF. The CDR3 DNA sequence: TGTGCCAGCAGCCAGGGGGGACAGGGCTCGCATGAGCAGTTCTTC. This sequence joins TRBV4-2 and TRBJ2-1, with 9 bases aligning to TRBD1. Germline V gives CDR1 LGHNA, CDR2 YNFKEQ. The CDR3 has 15 residues. The junction had 8 bases not matched to a gene; V was cut back by 3 bases and J by 8 bases.